This T cell receptor beta chain was retrieved from a study of blood T cell repertoires in COVID-19. Trimming left V 3 bases short and J 7 bases short, with 19 bases between. The V gene's germline CDR1 is SGDLS and CDR2 YYNGEE. There are 15 residues in the CDR3. Two negative PCRs, clearance, or symptom resolution had been documented for recovered Cohort 3 donors. Sequencing used immunoSEQ multiplex PCR; TCRdb keeps in-frame clones, though not all of them. The sample lists 250,000 to 350,000 clones; more than 85% were seen once. The sample taken for sequencing was PBMCs or T cells enriched from blood (not recorded which). This chain connects TRBV9 to TRBJ1-2, with TRBD1 as a possible D gene (6 bases). The sequence derives from a woman aged 30 to 39 who had recovered from COVID-19. The CDR3 region is CASSAIDRPLGGYTF. CDR3 nucleotides: TGTGCCAGCAGCGCAATCGACAGGCCCCTGGGTGGCTACACCTTC.